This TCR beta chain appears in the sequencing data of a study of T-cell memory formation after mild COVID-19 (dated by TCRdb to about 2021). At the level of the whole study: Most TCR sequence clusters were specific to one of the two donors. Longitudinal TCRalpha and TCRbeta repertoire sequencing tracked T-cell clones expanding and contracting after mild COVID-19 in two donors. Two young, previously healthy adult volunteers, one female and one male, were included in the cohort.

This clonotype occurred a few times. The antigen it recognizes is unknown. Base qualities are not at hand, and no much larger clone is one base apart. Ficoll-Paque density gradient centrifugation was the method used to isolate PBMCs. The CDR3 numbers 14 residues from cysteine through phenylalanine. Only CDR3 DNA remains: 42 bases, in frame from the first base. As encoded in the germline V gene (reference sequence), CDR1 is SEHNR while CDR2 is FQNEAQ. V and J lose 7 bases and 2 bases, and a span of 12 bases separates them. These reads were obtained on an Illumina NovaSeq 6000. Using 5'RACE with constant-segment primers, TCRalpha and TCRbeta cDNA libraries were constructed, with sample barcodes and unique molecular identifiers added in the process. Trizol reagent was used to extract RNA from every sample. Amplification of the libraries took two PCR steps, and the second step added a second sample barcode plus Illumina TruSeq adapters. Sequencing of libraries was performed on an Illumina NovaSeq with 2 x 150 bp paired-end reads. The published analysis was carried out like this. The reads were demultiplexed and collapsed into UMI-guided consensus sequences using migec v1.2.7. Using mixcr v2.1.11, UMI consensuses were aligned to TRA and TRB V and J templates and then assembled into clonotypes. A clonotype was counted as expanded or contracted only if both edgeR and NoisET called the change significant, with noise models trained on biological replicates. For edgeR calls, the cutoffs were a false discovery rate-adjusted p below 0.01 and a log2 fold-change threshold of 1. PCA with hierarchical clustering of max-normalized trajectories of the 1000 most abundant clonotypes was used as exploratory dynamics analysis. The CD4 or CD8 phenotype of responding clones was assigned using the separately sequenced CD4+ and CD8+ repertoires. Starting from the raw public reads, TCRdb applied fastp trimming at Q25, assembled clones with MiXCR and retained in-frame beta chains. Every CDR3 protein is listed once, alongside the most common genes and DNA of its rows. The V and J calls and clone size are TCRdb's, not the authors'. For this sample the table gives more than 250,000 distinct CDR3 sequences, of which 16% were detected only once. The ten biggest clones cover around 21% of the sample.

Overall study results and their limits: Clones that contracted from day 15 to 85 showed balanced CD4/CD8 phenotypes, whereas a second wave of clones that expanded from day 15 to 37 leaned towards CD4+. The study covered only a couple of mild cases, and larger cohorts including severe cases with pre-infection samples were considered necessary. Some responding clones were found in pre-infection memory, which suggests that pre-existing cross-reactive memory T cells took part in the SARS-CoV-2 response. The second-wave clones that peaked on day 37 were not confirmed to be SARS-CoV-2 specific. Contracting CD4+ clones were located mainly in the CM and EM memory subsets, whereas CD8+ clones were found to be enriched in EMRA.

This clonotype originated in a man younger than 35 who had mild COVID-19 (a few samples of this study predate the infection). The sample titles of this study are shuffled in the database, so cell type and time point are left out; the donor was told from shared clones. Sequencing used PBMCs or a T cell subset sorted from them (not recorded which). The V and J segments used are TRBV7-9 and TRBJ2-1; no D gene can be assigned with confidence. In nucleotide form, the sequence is TGTGCCAGCACGTTTTCAAGGCCCTACAATGAGCAGTTCTTC. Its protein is CASTFSRPYNEQFF.